The 7 T cell receptor beta chains below come from one sample, sequenced in a study of blood T cells in healthy people across ages (dated by TCRdb to between 2014 and 2017). Library preparation used 5' RACE. These reads were obtained on an Illumina HiSeq 2500. A second PCR of about 6 to 12 cycles was run with a J-beta primer mix and a sample-barcoded 5' primer. TCRdb reprocessing: public reads trimmed at Q25 with fastp, clones called with MiXCR, in-frame beta chains kept. Rows with a matching CDR3 protein are joined into one entry that keeps the most common DNA and genes. In all, the sample holds approximately 600,000 distinct CDR3 sequences, and approximately 59% of those were seen once. 30% to 40% of the sample rests with the top ten. The specimen was blood. These receptors were taken from a man in his 60s in good health.

This chain connects TRBV11-1 to TRBJ2-7; no clear D gene. The CDR3 extends over 14 amino acids. Per the germline V gene, CDR1 is SGHAT and CDR2 is FQDESV (reference sequence). Trimming removed 4 bases at V and 0 bases at J, with 10 bases between. CDR3 amino acids: CASSSRESSYEQYF. The CDR3 nucleotides are TGTGCCAGCAGCTCCCGCGAGAGCTCCTACGAGCAGTACTTC.

As regards this clonotype: Sequence at one end of the junction differs from germline and may be a read error. The chain couples TRBV11-2 to TRBJ2-5, with 13 positions matching TRBD2. The CDR3 totals 15 residues. Per the germline V gene, CDR1 is SGHAT and CDR2 is FQNNGV. The chain's CDR3 is CASGLEGLAGREQYF. The CDR3 coding sequence is TGTGCCAGCGGCTTAGAGGGACTAGCGGGGCGTGAGCAGTACTTC.

In its sample, this clonotype was seen once. The gene calls are TRBV5-1 and TRBJ2-6; D is unclear. Germline V CDR1 and CDR2: SGHRS, YFSETQ. V lost 6 bases and J lost 2, with 6 bases in between. This CDR3 is 13 amino acids long. This chain's CDR3 is CASMEPGANVLTF. CDR3 DNA: TGCGCCAGCATGGAGCCTGGGGCCAACGTCCTGACTTTC.

Points on this clonotype: With a much larger clone just one base away, this may be a read error. The V call is TRBV5-6, the J call TRBJ2-1; D call uncertain. The CDR3 consists of 11 residues. V was trimmed by 2 bases and J by 11 bases, leaving 8 bases between them. From germline, CDR1 is SGHDT and CDR2 YYEEEE. CDR3 protein: CASSFMGKQFF. In DNA form, the CDR3 reads TGTGCCAGCAGCTTCATGGGGAAGCAGTTCTTC.

The chain couples TRBV5-1 to TRBJ2-1; 9 bases are a match to TRBD1. The CDR3 contains 16 residues. V lost 1 base and J lost 3; bases outside the gene matches: 5. Germline CDR1 reads SGHRS; CDR2 reads YFSETQ. In nucleotides, the CDR3 is TGCGCCAGCAGCTTGTCCGGGACAGGGTACTACAATGAGCAGTTCTTC. Residues: CASSLSGTGYYNEQFF.

This sequence joins TRBV27 and TRBJ2-7; 9 bases map to TRBD1. The V segment lost 4 bases and the J segment 2 bases; nucleotides outside the gene matches: 9. Looked up from germline, CDR1 is MNHEY and CDR2 is SMNVEV (reference sequence). The CDR3 spans 16 residues. The CDR3 region is CASSSLTGGPPYEQYF. The CDR3 bases are TGTGCCAGCAGTTCTCTAACAGGGGGCCCCCCCTACGAGCAGTACTTC.

The chain carries TRBV27 and TRBJ2-3, with 13 bases matching TRBD2. This CDR3 contains 18 residues. V shed 5 bases, J shed 0 bases, and the junction held 8 bases outside the gene matches. Germline values: CDR1 MNHEY, CDR2 SMNVEV (reference sequence). CDR3 sequence: CASSLRTSGGTSTDTQYF. CDR3 in DNA: TGTGCCAGCAGTCTGCGGACTAGCGGGGGAACTAGCACAGATACGCAGTATTTT.